This T cell receptor beta chain is from a study of T cells in Graves' hyperthyroidism and ophthalmopathy. Uncontrolled infection, other autoimmune disease, pregnancy or lactation disqualified patients from enrolment. A roughly 10 ml volume of fresh peripheral blood provided the PBMCs. RNA transcripts gave rise to amplified TCR beta CDR3 regions. Using the HTBI primer set, a first-round RT-PCR was run on the TCR CDR3. One entry per CDR3 protein, called by TCRdb with MiXCR from the multiplex PCR reads. Among some 250,000 distinct CDR3 sequences listed, more than 12% were seen once. This clonotype showed up just a few times. The trim removed 10 bases at V and 0 bases at J, leaving 7 bases unmatched. Germline CDR1 reads LNHDA; CDR2 reads SQIVND (reference sequence). CDR3 length equals 15 residues.

This clonotype was obtained from a woman aged 40-49 years with Graves' hyperthyroidism that later progressed to Graves' ophthalmopathy. Material: blood. This chain uses TRBV19 with TRBJ2-3; TRBD2 matches at 10 bases. The CDR3 DNA reads TGTGCCACTAGCGGGAGAACCACTAGCACAGATACGCAGTATTTT. Translating it yields CATSGRTTSTDTQYF.